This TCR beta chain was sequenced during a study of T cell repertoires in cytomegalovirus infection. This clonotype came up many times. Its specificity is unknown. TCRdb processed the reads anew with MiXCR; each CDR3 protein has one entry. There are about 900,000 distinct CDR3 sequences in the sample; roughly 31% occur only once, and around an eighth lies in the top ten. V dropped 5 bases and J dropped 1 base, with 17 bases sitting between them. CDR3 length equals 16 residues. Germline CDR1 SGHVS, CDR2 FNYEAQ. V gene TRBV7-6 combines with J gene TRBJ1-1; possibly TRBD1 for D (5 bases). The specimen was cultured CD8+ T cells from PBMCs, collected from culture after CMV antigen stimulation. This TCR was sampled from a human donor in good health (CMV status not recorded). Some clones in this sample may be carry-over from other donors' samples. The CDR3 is CASSPWRDGQNTEAFF. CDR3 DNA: TGTGCCAGCAGCCCCTGGAGGGATGGACAGAACACTGAAGCTTTCTTT. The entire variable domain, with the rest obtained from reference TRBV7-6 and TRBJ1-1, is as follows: GAGVSQSPRYKVTKRGQDVALRCDPISGHVSLYWYRQALGQGPEFLTYFNYEAQQDKSGLPNDRFSAERPEGSISTLTIQRTEQRDSAMYRCASSPWRDGQNTEAFFGQGTRLTVV.